Listed here are 16 T cell receptor beta chains from one sample, sequenced in a study of shared T cell receptors in the human thymus. The method was immunoSEQ multiplex PCR; TCRdb's version includes in-frame clones alone and lacks a portion of them. The sample lists some 700,000 clones; around 89% were seen once. These sequences were also reported in another study, on human thymus T cells.

Sample: thymocytes. The receptors originated from a boy in the first two years of life with a congenital heart defect.

About this clone itself: An end of the junction differs from the germline gene, which may be a read error. The V gene is TRBV14, the J gene TRBJ1-5; unclear D gene. This CDR3 is 8 amino acids long. Germline values: CDR1 SGHDN, CDR2 FVKESK. The CDR3 loop is CASSQDSW. In nucleotides, the CDR3 is TGTGCCAGCAGCCAAGATAGCTGG.

This clone was detected only a few times. The rearrangement joins TRBV4-3 to TRBJ1-2, with 8 bases fitting TRBD1. The ends lost 0 bases at V and 4 bases at J; junction bases unmatched: 7. The CDR3 extends over 16 amino acids. CDR1 and CDR2 (germline): LGHNA, YSLEER. The CDR3 coding sequence is TGCGCCAGCAGCCAAGATATGACAGGGGAGATCTATGGCTACACCTTC. It codes for CASSQDMTGEIYGYTF.

The gene calls are TRBV6-5 and TRBJ2-1; 10 bases fit TRBD1. This CDR3 region has 16 residues. J lost 0 bases, V lost 4 bases, and 3 bases had no gene match. CDR1 MNHEY and CDR2 SVGAGI come from the germline V gene. This CDR3 is CASSLTGGSSYNEQFF. CDR3 sequence (DNA): TGTGCCAGCAGTTTGACAGGGGGCAGCTCCTACAATGAGCAGTTCTTC.

This chain joins TRBV27 and TRBJ2-1; no clear D gene. The CDR3 is 14 amino acids. The V end was cut by 7 bases, the J end by 8 bases, with 18 bases between. The V gene's germline CDR1 is MNHEY and CDR2 SMNVEV (reference sequence). The CDR3 sequence is CASTRPGLPHEQFF. CDR3 in DNA: TGTGCCAGCACCCGCCCCGGGTTACCCCATGAGCAGTTCTTC.

This clone came up once. The rearrangement links TRBV14 to TRBJ2-7; TRBD1 agrees at 7 bases. CDR3 length: 18 residues. V was pared by 2 bases and J by 1 base, with 14 bases of the junction left unmatched. CDR1 is SGHDN and CDR2 is FVKESK in the germline V gene. DNA for the CDR3: TGTGCCAGCAGCCAATTTCCCAAAACCGGGACAGTGTCCTACGAGCAGTACTTC. This encodes CASSQFPKTGTVSYEQYF.

This clone was seen only a few times. This chain's CDR3 is CASSLTGTAFSGANVLTF. CDR3 in DNA: TGCGCCAGCAGCCTCACCGGGACAGCCTTCTCTGGGGCCAACGTCCTGACTTTC. The J gene is TRBJ2-6, the V gene TRBV4-3, with 7 bases lining up with TRBD1. The CDR3 consists of 18 residues. Germline trimming cut 4 bases from V and 0 bases from J; bases unmatched to any gene: 9. Germline CDR1 and CDR2: LGHNA and YSLEER.

The CDR3 region is CASSFRDSINNEQFF. DNA for the CDR3: TGTGCCAGCAGCTTCCGGGACAGTATAAACAATGAGCAGTTCTTC. The chain has TRBV9 and TRBJ2-1, with 7 positions matching TRBD1. The V segment lost 4 bases and the J segment 5 bases; nucleotides outside the gene matches: 9. This CDR3 region has 15 residues. Germline V gene sequence: CDR1 SGDLS, CDR2 YYNGEE.

This chain connects TRBV30 to TRBJ1-1, with a possible D match to TRBD1 (5 bases). From germline, CDR1 is GTSNPN and CDR2 SVGIG (reference sequence). Trimming took off 2 bases at V and 1 base at J, with 17 bases between the two ends. The CDR3 is 16 residues long. As DNA, the CDR3 is TGTGCCTGGAGTCCTCTGGGGGAGGACCCGAACACTGAAGCTTTCTTT. Protein: CAWSPLGEDPNTEAFF.

The chain links TRBV4-3 to TRBJ2-3; 8 bases agree with TRBD2. Looked up from germline, CDR1 is LGHNA and CDR2 is YSLEER. The CDR3 spans 20 residues. Trimming took 0 bases from V and 0 from J; bases not matched to a gene: 14. CDR3 sequence reads: CASSQDGPSGSLSSTDTQYF. In DNA form, the CDR3 reads TGCGCCAGCAGCCAAGATGGGCCTAGCGGGTCCCTCTCTAGCACAGATACGCAGTATTTT.

Only a few counts were recorded for this clone. V and J are TRBV2 and TRBJ1-1; TRBD1 matches 10 bases. The CDR3 totals 14 residues. V dropped 4 bases and J dropped 4; count of bases not matched to a gene: 3. Germline values: CDR1 SNHLY, CDR2 FYNNEI. CDR3: CASSGGTGVTEAFF. DNA of the CDR3: TGTGCCAGCAGTGGTGGGACAGGGGTCACTGAAGCTTTCTTT.

This chain connects TRBV4-1 to TRBJ2-1; 10 positions agree with TRBD2. The germline V gene encodes CDR1 MGHRA and CDR2 YSYEKL. J was trimmed by 0 bases and V by 3 bases; bases with no gene match: 17. The CDR3 has 21 residues. The CDR3 nucleotides read TGCGCCAGCAGCCAGAGACTTCTAGCGGGAGTTCCCCCGAGCTCCTACAATGAGCAGTTCTTC. This encodes CASSQRLLAGVPPSSYNEQFF.

V is TRBV15 and J is TRBJ1-1; tentative D call: TRBD1 (5 bases). The CDR3 consists of 15 residues. CDR1 is LNHNV and CDR2 is YYDKDF in the germline V gene (reference sequence). V was trimmed by 0 bases and J by 0 bases, leaving 8 bases between them. CDR3 sequence: CATSRDPGVNTEAFF. CDR3 sequence (DNA): TGTGCCACCAGCAGAGATCCGGGGGTGAACACTGAAGCTTTCTTT. The full variable domain, rest sourced from reference TRBV15 and TRBJ1-1, is DAMVIQNPRYQVTQFGKPVTLSCSQTLNHNVMYWYQQKSSQAPKLLFHYYDKDFNNEADTPDNFQSRRPNTSFCFLDIRSPGLGDTAMYLCATSRDPGVNTEAFFGQGTRLTVV.

V and J are TRBV5-5 and TRBJ1-4; tentative D call: TRBD1 (5 bases). Germline loops: CDR1 SGHKS, CDR2 YYEKEE (reference sequence). CDR3 length: 15 residues. V was clipped by 2 bases and J by 0 bases, with 8 bases between them. CDR3 in DNA: TGTGCCAGCAGCTTCTACAGGACAACTAATGAAAAACTGTTTTTT. This translates into CASSFYRTTNEKLFF.

This clone came up once. This sequence joins TRBV2 and TRBJ2-2; TRBD2 matches at 9 bases. The ends lost 6 bases at V and 4 bases at J; junction bases unmatched: 3. Per the germline V gene, CDR1 is SNHLY and CDR2 is FYNNEI. The CDR3 covers 14 residues. CDR3 residues: CASSHSGSTGELFF. For the CDR3, the DNA is TGTGCCAGCAGCCATAGCGGGAGCACCGGGGAGCTGTTTTTT. The full variable domain, rest sourced from reference TRBV2 and TRBJ2-2, is EPEVTQTPSHQVTQMGQEVILRCVPISNHLYFYWYRQILGQKVEFLVSFYNNEISEKSEIFDDQFSVERPDGSNFTLKIRSTKLEDSAMYFCASSHSGSTGELFFGEGSRLTVL.

The count of this clone is one. The chain joins TRBV7-2 to TRBJ1-5, with D possibly TRBD1 on 5 matching bases. V dropped 2 bases and J dropped 5 bases, with 10 bases sitting between them. The CDR3 is 14 residues long. Germline-derived CDR1 and CDR2 are SGHTA and FQGNSA. CDR3 coding DNA: TGTGCCAGCAGCTTACGGGAGGGGCATCAGCCCCAGCATTTT. Amino acid sequence: CASSLREGHQPQHF.

The chain has TRBV27 and TRBJ1-2, with TRBD1 identical over 7 bases. The CDR3 has 13 amino acids. The V gene end was trimmed by 0 bases and the J gene end by 7 bases; junction bases not matched to a gene: 2. Germline CDR1 and CDR2: MNHEY and SMNVEV (reference sequence). The CDR3 DNA follows: TGTGCCAGCAGTTTATCAGGGGGCTTTGGCTACACCTTC. Its translation is CASSLSGGFGYTF.